This T cell receptor beta chain was identified in a study of blood T cell repertoires in COVID-19. About the research overall: The samples span acute and convalescent COVID-19 from the United States, Italy and Spain. Nucleic acid was either cDNA or gDNA, and it came from T cells, B-cell-depleted T cells, or PBMCs.

Original data processing: Nucleated cell number was recorded as an estimate derived from reference gene primer amplification. TCRdb's copy holds only in-frame clones and misses some; the assay was immunoSEQ multiplex PCR. The V and J calls and clone size were taken over from that table, and D and trimming were inferred from the DNA. Counted here are under 70,000 clones, roughly nine tenths occurring once; the ten biggest clones make up approximately 8%. Sequenced sample: peripheral blood. The TCR originated in a woman aged 60-70 years with active or convalescent COVID-19.

CDR3 protein: CASSTKIQSGTHNQPQHF. The CDR3 DNA is TGTGCCAGTAGTACAAAGATCCAATCCGGGACACATAATCAGCCCCAGCATTTT. V usage is TRBV19 and J usage is TRBJ1-5; tentatively, D is TRBD1 (6 bases). V shed 4 bases and J shed 4 bases, with 23 bases lying between them. Germline V gives CDR1 LNHDA, CDR2 SQIVND (reference sequence). The CDR3 has 18 residues.